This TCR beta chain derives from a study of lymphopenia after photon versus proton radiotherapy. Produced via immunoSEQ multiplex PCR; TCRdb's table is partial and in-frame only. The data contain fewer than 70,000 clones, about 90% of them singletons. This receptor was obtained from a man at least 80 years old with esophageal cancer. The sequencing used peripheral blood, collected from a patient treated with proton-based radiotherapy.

Written as DNA, the CDR3 is TGTGCCAGCTCACCAAGGAGCGGACTCCAAGAGACCCAGTACTTC. Amino acids: CASSPRSGLQETQYF. This sequence joins TRBV18 and TRBJ2-5; tentatively, D is TRBD2 (5 bases). Trimming took off 2 bases at V and 1 base at J, with 11 bases between the two ends. This CDR3 contains 15 residues. From germline, CDR1 is KGHSH and CDR2 LQKENI.